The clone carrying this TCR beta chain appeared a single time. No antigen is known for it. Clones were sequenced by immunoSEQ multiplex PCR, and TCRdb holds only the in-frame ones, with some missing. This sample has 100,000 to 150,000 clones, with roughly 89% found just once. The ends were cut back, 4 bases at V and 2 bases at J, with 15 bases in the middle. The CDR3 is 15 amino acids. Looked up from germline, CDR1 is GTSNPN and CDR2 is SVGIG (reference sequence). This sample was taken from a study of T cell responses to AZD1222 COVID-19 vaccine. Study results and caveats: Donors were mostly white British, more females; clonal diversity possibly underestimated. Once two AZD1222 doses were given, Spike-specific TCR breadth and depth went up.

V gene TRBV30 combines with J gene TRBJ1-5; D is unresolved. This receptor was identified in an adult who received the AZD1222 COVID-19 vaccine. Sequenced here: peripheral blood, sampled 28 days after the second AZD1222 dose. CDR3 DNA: TGTGCCTGGACCCCAAGCATGGGTGGCAATCAGCCCCAGCATTTT. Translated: CAWTPSMGGNQPQHF.